The 24 T cell receptor beta chains below come from one sample, sequenced in a study of shared clonotypes between healthy human individuals. Data came from immunoSEQ multiplex PCR; TCRdb stores just in-frame clones and leaves some out. The data contain roughly 640,000 clones, under 80% of them singletons. Material for sequencing was memory CD4+ T cells sorted from blood. Subset here: CD45RA-negative fraction. The receptors derive from a woman under 40 in good health.

The table lists this clone with a few counts. The chain is built from TRBV2 and TRBJ2-5; unclear D gene. The V end lost 10 bases, the J end lost 0 bases, and 6 bases lay between the germline ends. CDR3 size: 11 residues. The germline V gene encodes CDR1 SNHLY and CDR2 FYNNEI. The CDR3: CATKYQETQYF. CDR3 DNA: TGTGCCACGAAGTACCAAGAGACCCAGTACTTC.

The chain carries TRBV18 and TRBJ2-3; 8 bases map to TRBD2. Trimming cost V 3 bases and J 5 bases; bases outside gene matches: 4. This CDR3 spans 14 amino acids. Per germline, CDR1 KGHSH and CDR2 LQKENI. The CDR3 reads CASSPALAEDTQYF. The CDR3 nucleotides read TGTGCCAGCTCACCCGCACTAGCGGAAGATACGCAGTATTTT.

This clone was found a few times. One end of the junction fails to match germline, which may point to a read error. The chain carries TRBV4-2 and TRBJ2-1; D is perhaps TRBD2 (6 bases). The V gene's germline CDR1 is LGHNA and CDR2 YNFKEQ. The CDR3 length is 13 residues. The CDR3 spells CASTQDGRYEQFF. The CDR3 DNA sequence: TGTGCCAGCACCCAAGACGGGAGATATGAGCAGTTCTTC.

This clone was found a few times. Within the sample, other DNA sequences also encode this same CDR3. The V gene is TRBV19, the J gene TRBJ1-2, with 7 bases fitting TRBD1. The J segment lost 2 bases and the V segment lost 9 bases, leaving 6 bases of the junction unmatched. Germline-derived CDR1 and CDR2 are LNHDA and SQIVND (reference sequence). The CDR3 is 13 residues long. In nucleotides, the CDR3 is TGTGCCAGCACTACAGGGGTCAACTATGGCTACACCTTC. Its protein product is CASTTGVNYGYTF.

The V and J genes are TRBV5-4 and TRBJ2-3, with TRBD1 matching over 7 bases. CDR1 and CDR2 from the germline V gene are SGHNT and YYREEE (reference sequence). The CDR3 contains 16 residues. Trimming removed 4 bases from V and 3 bases from J; junction bases left unmatched: 11. The chain's CDR3 is CASSVRQGARTDTQYF. DNA for the CDR3: TGTGCCAGCAGCGTTAGACAGGGTGCGAGAACAGATACGCAGTATTTT.

The J gene is TRBJ2-3, the V gene TRBV7-9, with TRBD2 as a possible D gene (6 bases). Between the trimmed V and J ends, which lost 1 base and 3 bases, there was a span of 11 bases. CDR3 size: 15 residues. The germline gives CDR1 SEHNR, CDR2 FQNEAQ (reference sequence). CDR3 amino acids: CASSLGSGLTDTQYF. The CDR3 DNA follows: TGTGCCAGCAGCTTAGGATCTGGACTAACAGATACGCAGTATTTT.

This clone has a single count. The CDR3 is CASKERADTQYF. The CDR3 DNA sequence: TGTGCCAGCAAGGAGAGGGCAGATACGCAGTATTTT. This sequence joins TRBV27 and TRBJ2-3; TRBD2 might be the D (5 bases). V lost 7 bases to trimming and J lost 4 bases, with 9 bases between them. The CDR3 is 12 residues long. Germline CDR1 and CDR2: MNHEY and SMNVEV (reference sequence).

The sample holds many counts of this clone. The chain joins TRBV4-1 to TRBJ2-1, with 8 bases fitting TRBD2. Germline CDR1 reads MGHRA; CDR2 reads YSYEKL. The CDR3 loop spans 17 amino acids. Germline trimming cut 0 bases from V and 3 bases from J; bases unmatched to any gene: 7. The CDR3 protein is CASSQDLAGLLYNEQFF. DNA of the CDR3: TGCGCCAGCAGCCAAGACCTAGCGGGCCTACTCTACAATGAGCAGTTCTTC.

J is TRBJ2-1 and V is TRBV5-1, with 13 nucleotides matching TRBD2. Germline-derived CDR1 and CDR2 are SGHRS and YFSETQ. The trim removed 4 bases at V and 10 bases at J, leaving 11 bases unmatched. This CDR3 comprises 16 residues. The CDR3 nucleotides read TGCGCCAGCAGCCGAGTAGGGACTAGCGGGAATGGGGAGCAGTTCTTC. Its protein product is CASSRVGTSGNGEQFF. Drawing the rest from reference TRBV5-1 and TRBJ2-1, the complete variable domain is KAGVTQTPRYLIKTRGQQVTLSCSPISGHRSVSWYQQTPGQGLQFLFEYFSETQRNKGNFPGRFSGRQFSNSRSEMNVSTLELGDSALYLCASSRVGTSGNGEQFFGPGTRLTVL.

In its sample, this clone was seen once. The genes are TRBV29-1 and TRBJ1-1, with 9 bases that match TRBD1. Looked up from germline, CDR1 is SQVTM and CDR2 is ANQGSEA. The trim removed 7 bases at V and 4 bases at J, leaving 7 bases unmatched. The CDR3 runs to 13 residues. This CDR3 reads CSAYRGQGTEAFF. CDR3 sequence (DNA): TGCAGCGCTTACAGGGGGCAGGGCACTGAAGCTTTCTTT. Based on the CDR3 plus reference TRBV29-1 and TRBJ1-1, the full variable domain is SAVISQKPSRDICQRGTSLTIQCQVDSQVTMMFWYRQQPGQSLTLIATANQGSEATYESGFVIDKFPISRPNLTFSTLTVSNMSPEDSSIYLCSAYRGQGTEAFFGQGTRLTVV.

V usage is TRBV19 and J usage is TRBJ2-3, with TRBD2 matching over 15 bases. From germline, CDR1 is LNHDA and CDR2 SQIVND (reference sequence). The CDR3 loop spans 18 amino acids. V trimming: 7 bases; J trimming: 0 bases; junction bases outside the gene matches: 8. The CDR3 DNA reads as TGTGCCAGTACCCCCGGACTAGCGGGAGGGAAAAGCACAGATACGCAGTATTTT. Translated: CASTPGLAGGKSTDTQYF.

Remarks on this clone: The same CDR3 can be traced to other DNA sequences in this sample. The chain uses TRBV5-4 and TRBJ2-3, with D unresolved. CDR1 SGHNT and CDR2 YYREEE come from the germline V gene (reference sequence). This CDR3 has 15 residues. V shed 0 bases and J shed 0 bases, with 8 bases lying between them. CDR3 DNA: TGTGCCAGCAGCTTGGATGGTGGGAGCACAGATACGCAGTATTTT. Its protein is CASSLDGGSTDTQYF.

This clone was observed a few times. The chain couples TRBV5-4 to TRBJ1-1, with D hard to call. The CDR3 contains 13 residues. Germline values: CDR1 SGHNT, CDR2 YYREEE (reference sequence). The V end was cut by 2 bases, the J end by 0 bases, with 5 bases between. The CDR3 sequence: CASSFQVNTEAFF. DNA of the CDR3: TGTGCCAGCAGCTTTCAAGTGAACACTGAAGCTTTCTTT.

The chain employs TRBV7-9 and TRBJ1-5; unclear D gene. The CDR3 covers 13 residues. Germline lookup yields CDR1 SEHNR and CDR2 FQNEAQ (reference sequence). V was pared by 5 bases and J by 8 bases, with 13 bases between. In nucleotides, the CDR3 is TGTGCCAGCAGCGGGCAGGCCGCGGAGCCCCAGCATTTT. It is translated as CASSGQAAEPQHF.

This chain uses TRBV30 with TRBJ2-7; D not certain. Trimming removed 2 bases from V and 5 bases from J, with 10 bases in between. Germline-derived CDR1 and CDR2 are GTSNPN and SVGIG (reference sequence). This CDR3 contains 12 residues. The CDR3 nucleotides are TGTGCCTGGAGTTCTCTAAACAACGAGCAGTACTTC. Translation gives CAWSSLNNEQYF.

This clone came up a few times. The rearrangement links TRBV29-1 to TRBJ1-2; 7 nucleotides line up with TRBD1. The CDR3 contains 15 residues. J was trimmed by 2 bases and V by 5 bases; bases with no gene match: 11. Germline CDR1 SQVTM, CDR2 ANQGSEA. CDR3 DNA sequence: TGCAGCGTTACTAACCGGGGACAGCGGAACTATGGCTACACCTTC. This encodes CSVTNRGQRNYGYTF. The variable domain in full, completed from reference TRBV29-1 and TRBJ1-2, reads SAVISQKPSRDICQRGTSLTIQCQVDSQVTMMFWYRQQPGQSLTLIATANQGSEATYESGFVIDKFPISRPNLTFSTLTVSNMSPEDSSIYLCSVTNRGQRNYGYTFGSGTRLTVV.

This clone was counted a few times. The chain couples TRBV7-6 to TRBJ2-1; D unclear. The CDR3 runs to 15 residues. The germline gives CDR1 SGHVS, CDR2 FNYEAQ. Trimming cost V 1 base and J 6 bases, with 13 bases left between them. The DNA for the CDR3 is TGTGCCAGCAGCTTAGGGCCTCTCTCGGCCAATGAGCAGTTCTTC. Translating gives CASSLGPLSANEQFF.

This clone was found a few times. The same CDR3 also results from other DNA sequences found in this sample. The chain has TRBV10-3 and TRBJ1-4, with unresolved D. Trimming left V 3 bases short and J 4 bases short, with 12 bases between. The CDR3 totals 15 residues. CDR1 is ENHRY, CDR2 SYGVKD, per germline. CDR3 bases: TGTGCCATCAGTGAAAGTTCCTGGGATAATGAAAAACTGTTTTTT. Protein: CAISESSWDNEKLFF.

The V and J genes are TRBV14 and TRBJ2-3; D is uncertain. This CDR3 comprises 16 residues. Germline CDR1 and CDR2: SGHDN and FVKESK. V lost 1 base and J lost 6, with 17 bases in between. CDR3 protein: CASSQVRRPPYDTQYF. The DNA for the CDR3 is TGTGCCAGCAGCCAAGTTAGGCGACCGCCGTACGATACGCAGTATTTT. The variable domain in full, completed from reference TRBV14 and TRBJ2-3, reads EAGVTQFPSHSVIEKGQTVTLRCDPISGHDNLYWYRRVMGKEIKFLLHFVKESKQDESGMPNNRFLAERTGGTYSTLKVQPAELEDSGVYFCASSQVRRPPYDTQYFGPGTRLTVL.

This chain connects TRBV5-1 to TRBJ1-1; D is possibly TRBD1 (6 bases). The CDR3 covers 14 residues. From germline, CDR1 is SGHRS and CDR2 YFSETQ. The V and J ends lost 5 bases and 3 bases respectively, with 14 bases between them. The chain's CDR3 is CASSWGAGDTEAFF. In nucleotides, the CDR3 is TGCGCCAGCAGTTGGGGGGCCGGGGACACTGAAGCTTTCTTT.

In regard to this clone: Additional DNA sequences in this sample encode the identical CDR3. The gene calls are TRBV2 and TRBJ2-5; perhaps TRBD1 as D (6 bases). This CDR3 is 15 amino acids long. Trimming took off 4 bases at V and 2 bases at J, with 14 bases between the two ends. Germline V lookup: CDR1 SNHLY, CDR2 FYNNEI. This CDR3 reads CASSVEGQGQETQYF. The CDR3, as DNA: TGTGCCAGCAGTGTCGAGGGACAAGGGCAAGAGACCCAGTACTTC.

V is TRBV7-8 and J is TRBJ1-4, with D unresolved. Germline CDR1 reads SGHVS; CDR2 reads FQNEAQ. There are 13 residues in the CDR3. Trimming removed 1 base at V and 10 bases at J, with 10 bases between. CDR3 coding DNA: TGTGCCAGCAGCTTAGGGGTCTCTGGAAAACTGTTTTTT. This encodes CASSLGVSGKLFF.

The chain has TRBV14 and TRBJ2-2, with a possible D match to TRBD2 (5 bases). This CDR3 has 14 residues. CDR1 and CDR2 (germline): SGHDN, FVKESK. Between the trimmed V and J ends, which lost 4 bases and 5 bases, there was a span of 11 bases. The CDR3: CASSLGLRTGELFF. The CDR3, as DNA: TGTGCCAGCAGCCTAGGACTTAGGACCGGGGAGCTGTTTTTT.

This rearrangement joins TRBV28 to TRBJ2-1; TRBD2 aligns across 7 bases. The CDR3 covers 12 residues. After removal of 11 bases from V and 6 bases from J, the junction contained 7 bases not matched to a gene. CDR1 is MDHEN and CDR2 is SYDVKM in the germline V gene. The DNA for the CDR3 is TGTGCCTGGGGGGGACTCTTCAATGAGCAGTTCTTC. Protein sequence: CAWGGLFNEQFF.